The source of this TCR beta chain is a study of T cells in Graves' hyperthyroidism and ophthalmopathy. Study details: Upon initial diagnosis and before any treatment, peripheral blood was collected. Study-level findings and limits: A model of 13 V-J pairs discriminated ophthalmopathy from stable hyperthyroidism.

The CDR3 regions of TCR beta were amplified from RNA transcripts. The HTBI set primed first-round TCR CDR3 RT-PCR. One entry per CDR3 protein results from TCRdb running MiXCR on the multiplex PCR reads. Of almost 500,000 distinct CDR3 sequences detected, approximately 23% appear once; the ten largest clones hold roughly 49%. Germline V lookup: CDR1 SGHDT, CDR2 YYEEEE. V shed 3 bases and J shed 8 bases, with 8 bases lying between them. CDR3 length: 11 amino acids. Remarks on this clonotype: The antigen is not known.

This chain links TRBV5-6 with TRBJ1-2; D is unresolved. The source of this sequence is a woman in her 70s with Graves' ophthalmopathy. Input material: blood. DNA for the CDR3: TGTGCCAGCAGCTCGATGGGCGGCTACACCTTC. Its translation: CASSSMGGYTF. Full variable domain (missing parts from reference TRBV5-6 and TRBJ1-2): DAGVTQSPTHLIKTRGQQVTLRCSPKSGHDTVSWYQQALGQGPQFIFQYYEEEERQRGNFPDRFSGHQFPNYSSELNVNALLLGDSALYLCASSSMGGYTFGSGTRLTVV.